This TCR beta chain emerged from a study of blood T cells in healthy people across ages. The table lists this clonotype with many counts. Alongside a J-beta primer mix, a sample-barcoded 5' primer served in a second PCR lasting 7 to 11 cycles. Every cDNA molecule bore a tag from a template-switch adaptor containing 12 random nucleotides. One entry per CDR3 protein, called by TCRdb with MiXCR from the 5' RACE reads. Among fewer than 800,000 distinct CDR3 sequences listed, just under 25% were seen once. The CDR3 totals 16 residues. CDR1 SGHTA and CDR2 FQGNSA come from the germline V gene. The V and J ends lost 6 bases and 4 bases, in that order; junction bases with no gene match: 9. In addition, the sample was reused for a study of T cells of mothers and their children.

The receptor was isolated from a boy younger than 18 in good health. This chain links TRBV7-2 with TRBJ2-5; 12 bases are a match to TRBD2. The sample taken for sequencing was blood. In DNA, the CDR3 is TGTGCCAGCAGTCTCCAAATGACTAGCGGGGGAGAGACCCAGTACTTC. Residues: CASSLQMTSGGETQYF.